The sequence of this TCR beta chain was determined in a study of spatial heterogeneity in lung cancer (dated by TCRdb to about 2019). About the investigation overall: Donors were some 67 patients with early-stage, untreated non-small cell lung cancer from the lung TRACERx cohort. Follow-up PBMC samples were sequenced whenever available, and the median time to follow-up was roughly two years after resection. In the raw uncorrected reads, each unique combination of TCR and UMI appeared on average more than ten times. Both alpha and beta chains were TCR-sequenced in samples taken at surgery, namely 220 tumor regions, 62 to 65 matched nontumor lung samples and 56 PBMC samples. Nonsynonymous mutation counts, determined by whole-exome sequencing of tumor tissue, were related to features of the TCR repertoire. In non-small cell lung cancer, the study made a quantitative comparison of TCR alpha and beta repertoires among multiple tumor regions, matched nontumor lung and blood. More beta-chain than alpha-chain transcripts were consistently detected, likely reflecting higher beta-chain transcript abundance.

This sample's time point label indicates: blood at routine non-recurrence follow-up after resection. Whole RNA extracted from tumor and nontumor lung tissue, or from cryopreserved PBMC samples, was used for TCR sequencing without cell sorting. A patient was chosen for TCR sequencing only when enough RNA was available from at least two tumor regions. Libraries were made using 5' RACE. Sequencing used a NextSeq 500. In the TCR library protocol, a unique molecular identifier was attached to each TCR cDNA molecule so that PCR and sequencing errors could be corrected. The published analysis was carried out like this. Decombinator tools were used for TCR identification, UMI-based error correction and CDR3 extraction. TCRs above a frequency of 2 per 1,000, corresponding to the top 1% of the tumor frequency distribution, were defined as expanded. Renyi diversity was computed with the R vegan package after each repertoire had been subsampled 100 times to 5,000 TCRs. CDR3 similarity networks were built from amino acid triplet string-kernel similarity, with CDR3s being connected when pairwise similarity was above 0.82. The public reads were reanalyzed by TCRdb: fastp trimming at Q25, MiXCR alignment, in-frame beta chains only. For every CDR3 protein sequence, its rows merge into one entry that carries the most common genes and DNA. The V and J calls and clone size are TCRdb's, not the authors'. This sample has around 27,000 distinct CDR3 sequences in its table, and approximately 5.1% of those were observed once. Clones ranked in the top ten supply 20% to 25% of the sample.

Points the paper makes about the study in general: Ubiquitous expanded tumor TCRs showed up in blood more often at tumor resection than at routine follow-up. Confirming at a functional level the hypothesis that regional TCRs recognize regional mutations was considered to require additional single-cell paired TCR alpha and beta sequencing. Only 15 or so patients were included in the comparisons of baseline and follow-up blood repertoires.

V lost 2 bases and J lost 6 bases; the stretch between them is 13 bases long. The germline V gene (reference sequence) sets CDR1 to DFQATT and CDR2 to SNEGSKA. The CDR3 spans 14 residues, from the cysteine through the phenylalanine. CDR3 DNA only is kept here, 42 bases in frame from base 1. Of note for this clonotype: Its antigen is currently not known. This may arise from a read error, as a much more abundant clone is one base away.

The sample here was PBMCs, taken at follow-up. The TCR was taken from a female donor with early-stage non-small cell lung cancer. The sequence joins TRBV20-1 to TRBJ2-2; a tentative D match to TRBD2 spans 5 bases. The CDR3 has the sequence CSARPSIVSGELFF. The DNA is TGCAGTGCTAGACCTAGCATCGTCTCCGGGGAGCTGTTTTTT.